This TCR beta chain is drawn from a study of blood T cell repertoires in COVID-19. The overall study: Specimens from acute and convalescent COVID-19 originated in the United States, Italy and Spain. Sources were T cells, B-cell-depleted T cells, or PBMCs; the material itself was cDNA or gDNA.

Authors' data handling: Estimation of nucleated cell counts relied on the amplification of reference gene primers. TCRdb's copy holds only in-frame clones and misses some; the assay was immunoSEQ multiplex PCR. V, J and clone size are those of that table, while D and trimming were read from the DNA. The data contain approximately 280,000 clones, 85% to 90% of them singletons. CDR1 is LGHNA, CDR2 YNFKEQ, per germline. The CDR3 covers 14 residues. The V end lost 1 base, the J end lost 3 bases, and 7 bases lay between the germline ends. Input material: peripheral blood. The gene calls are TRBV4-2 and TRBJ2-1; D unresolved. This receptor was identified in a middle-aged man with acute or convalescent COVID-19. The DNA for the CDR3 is TGTGCCAGCAGCCAAGGGCCGGGCTACAATGAGCAGTTCTTC. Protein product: CASSQGPGYNEQFF.